Following are 19 T cell receptor beta chains from one sample sequenced in a study of blood T cell repertoires in COVID-19. Produced via immunoSEQ multiplex PCR; TCRdb's table is partial and in-frame only. This table holds around 620,000 clones, approximately 90% found once. Sequenced: peripheral blood. The origin of the receptors is a woman in her late teens or twenties with acute or convalescent COVID-19.

CDR3 sequence (DNA): TGTGCCAGCAGCGGGACAGGACTGCGAGCTTTCTTT. It codes for CASSGTGLRAFF. The chain has TRBV6-2 or TRBV6-3 and TRBJ1-1; TRBD1 aligns across 8 bases. The germline gives CDR1 MNHEY, CDR2 SVGEGT. Unmatched junction bases numbered 7, after V lost 6 bases and J lost 10 bases. This CDR3 has 12 amino acids.

V usage is TRBV7-9 and J usage is TRBJ1-1; TRBD1 matches 9 bases. CDR1 and CDR2 from the germline V gene are SEHNR and FQNEAQ (reference sequence). The V and J ends lost 1 base and 5 bases, in that order; junction bases with no gene match: 5. The CDR3 extends over 15 amino acids. This CDR3 is CASSLVGQGGTEAFF. Here the CDR3 DNA reads TGTGCCAGCAGCTTAGTGGGACAGGGCGGGACTGAAGCTTTCTTT.

The V and J genes are TRBV5-8 and TRBJ1-5; 9 bases line up with TRBD1. The germline V gene has CDR1 SGHTS and CDR2 YDEGEE. The J segment lost 5 bases and the V segment lost 7 bases, leaving 22 bases of the junction unmatched. This CDR3 comprises 19 residues. The CDR3 spells CASGVFRSPWTGAYQPQHF. The CDR3 DNA reads TGTGCCAGCGGCGTATTTCGTTCTCCATGGACAGGGGCTTATCAGCCCCAGCATTTT.

V gene TRBV6-5 combines with J gene TRBJ1-2; D gene ambiguous. The CDR3 is made up of 14 amino acids. Trimming left V 6 bases short and J 0 bases short, with 11 bases between. Germline V gene lookup returns CDR1 MNHEY and CDR2 SVGAGI. CDR3 nucleotides: TGTGCCAGCAGGTCGGGATTAGCTAACTATGGCTACACCTTC. This translates into CASRSGLANYGYTF.

V gene TRBV6-2 or TRBV6-3 combines with J gene TRBJ2-7; 9 bases fit TRBD2. After removal of 0 bases from V and 1 base from J, the junction contained 10 bases not matched to a gene. The germline V gene encodes CDR1 MNHEY and CDR2 SVGEGT. This CDR3 spans 18 amino acids. CDR3 bases: TGTGCCAGCAGTTACTCGGGCGCTGCGGGGGGGCCTTCCTACGAGCAGTACTTC. Its protein product is CASSYSGAAGGPSYEQYF.

This chain uses TRBV15 with TRBJ2-7; no definite D call. Trimming pared 0 bases from V and 4 bases from J, leaving 10 bases between. This CDR3 has 14 amino acids. Germline CDR1 is LNHNV and CDR2 is YYDKDF (reference sequence). CDR3 nucleotides: TGTGCCACCAGCAGAGAGATCAGGCCGTACGAGCAGTACTTC. Its translation: CATSREIRPYEQYF.

The gene calls are TRBV11-2 and TRBJ2-3, with D perhaps matching TRBD2 (6 bases). This CDR3 region has 16 residues. The V and J ends lost 6 bases and 1 base respectively, with 17 bases between them. Germline values: CDR1 SGHAT, CDR2 FQNNGV. The CDR3 DNA follows: TGTGCCAGCAGACCACCGGTGGGGGGAGGCACAGATACGCAGTATTTT. Its protein is CASRPPVGGGTDTQYF.

This sequence joins TRBV28 and TRBJ2-7; 9 nucleotides match TRBD1. V dropped 5 bases and J dropped 5; count of bases not matched to a gene: 4. Germline CDR1 and CDR2: MDHEN and SYDVKM. The length of the CDR3 is 13 residues. The CDR3 reads CASSRTGAHEQYF. The DNA for the CDR3 is TGTGCCAGCAGTAGGACAGGGGCCCACGAGCAGTACTTC.

This chain uses TRBV11-1 with TRBJ2-5; TRBD1 is a possible D gene (8 bases). Germline V gives CDR1 SGHAT, CDR2 FQDESV (reference sequence). V lost 3 bases and J lost 6, with 14 bases in between. This CDR3 is built from 14 residues. The CDR3 sequence: CASSFDRGGQTQYF. The CDR3 region has the DNA TGTGCCAGCAGCTTTGACAGGGGAGGGCAGACCCAGTACTTC. Together with reference TRBV11-1 and TRBJ2-5, the CDR3 gives the full variable domain: EAEVAQSPRYKITEKSQAVAFWCDPISGHATLYWYRQILGQGPELLVQFQDESVVDDSQLPKDRFSAERLKGVDSTLKIQPAELGDSAMYLCASSFDRGGQTQYFGPGTRLLVL.

The chain carries TRBV6-2 or TRBV6-3 and TRBJ1-5, with a possible D match to TRBD1 (6 bases). This CDR3 has 16 amino acids. V lost 0 bases to trimming and J lost 9 bases, with 18 bases between them. Germline CDR1 MNHEY, CDR2 SVGEGT. CDR3 nucleotide sequence: TGTGCCAGCAGTTACTCGGCAACAGGGAACGTAGGGCCCCAGCATTTT. Translated, it gives CASSYSATGNVGPQHF.

The V gene is TRBV3-1 (or the pseudogene TRBV3-2), the J gene TRBJ1-4, with 8 bases that match TRBD1. Germline V gene sequence: CDR1 LGHDT, CDR2 YNNKEL (reference sequence). Unmatched junction bases numbered 14, after V lost 4 bases and J lost 7 bases. CDR3 length: 17 residues. The CDR3 loop reads CASSRRTGINTGEKLFF. The CDR3, as DNA: TGTGCCAGCAGCCGACGGACAGGGATCAATACAGGTGAAAAACTGTTTTTT.

V gene TRBV15 combines with J gene TRBJ1-1; D not resolved. Per germline, CDR1 LNHNV and CDR2 YYDKDF (reference sequence). The CDR3 is 14 amino acids. V gave up 0 bases and J gave up 1 base, with 6 bases separating them. CDR3: CATSRDTKNTEAFF. CDR3 in DNA: TGTGCCACCAGCAGAGACACAAAGAACACTGAAGCTTTCTTT.

The chain combines TRBV7-2 with TRBJ2-7, with 9 bases matching TRBD1. The V gene end was trimmed by 5 bases and the J gene end by 5 bases; junction bases not matched to a gene: 10. The CDR3 contains 15 residues. The germline V gene has CDR1 SGHTA and CDR2 FQGNSA. CDR3 residues: CASSPRRTGVNEQYF. In nucleotides, the CDR3 is TGTGCCAGCAGCCCCCGCCGGACAGGGGTAAACGAGCAGTACTTC.

This rearrangement joins TRBV9 to TRBJ2-7; TRBD1 agrees at 8 bases. CDR1 and CDR2 (germline): SGDLS, YYNGEE. There are 15 residues in the CDR3. V shed 1 base, J shed 4 bases, and the junction held 7 bases outside the gene matches. CDR3 bases: TGTGCCAGCAGCGTAAGTGGACAGGGTCGGTACGAGCAGTACTTC. Residues: CASSVSGQGRYEQYF.

The rearrangement joins TRBV13 to TRBJ2-6; D uncertain. The germline CDR1 and CDR2 sequences are PRHDT and FYEKMQ (reference sequence). The V gene lost 5 bases and the J gene lost 1 base, with 9 bases spanning the gap. This CDR3 has 15 amino acids. The CDR3 spells CASSGEISGANVLTF. Here the CDR3 DNA reads TGTGCCAGCAGCGGAGAGATATCTGGGGCCAACGTCCTGACTTTC. Full variable domain (remainder filled in from reference TRBV13 and TRBJ2-6): AAGVIQSPRHLIKEKRETATLKCYPIPRHDTVYWYQQGPGQDPQFLISFYEKMQSDKGSIPDRFSAQQFSDYHSELNMSSLELGDSALYFCASSGEISGANVLTFGAGSRLTVL.

This rearrangement joins TRBV7-9 to TRBJ1-2; tentatively, D is TRBD1 (5 bases). Deletions cut 1 base from V and 1 base from J, with 10 bases between. CDR1 and CDR2 (germline): SEHNR, FQNEAQ (reference sequence). CDR3 size: 15 residues. The DNA of the CDR3 is TGTGCCAGCAGCTTAGGAAGACAGATTAACTATGGCTACACCTTC. Protein sequence: CASSLGRQINYGYTF.

This clone came up once. The rearrangement joins TRBV7-9 to TRBJ1-5; a weak D match, TRBD1 (5 bases). V shed 5 bases and J shed 3 bases, with 11 bases lying between them. The CDR3 is 14 residues long. CDR1 and CDR2 from the germline V gene are SEHNR and FQNEAQ (reference sequence). CDR3 loop: CASSKDNPNQPQHF. CDR3 DNA: TGTGCCAGCAGCAAGGACAACCCCAATCAGCCCCAGCATTTT.

Only a few counts were recorded for this clone. The chain employs TRBV29-1 and TRBJ1-1; no definite D call. CDR1 and CDR2 from the germline V gene are SQVTM and ANQGSEA. With 4 bases removed from V and 0 bases from J, the gap between germline ends came to 15 bases. This CDR3 comprises 15 residues. The CDR3 DNA is TGCAGCGTTGTTCAGTATACCGTTATGAACACTGAAGCTTTCTTT. It yields the protein CSVVQYTVMNTEAFF.

The chain links TRBV6-5 to TRBJ2-3, with D perhaps matching TRBD1 (5 bases). Germline assignment: CDR1 MNHEY and CDR2 SVGAGI. There are 15 residues in the CDR3. Trimming pared 10 bases from V and 6 bases from J, leaving 23 bases between. The CDR3 region is CATRKDTHDSDTQYF. DNA of the CDR3: TGTGCCACCAGAAAGGACACCCACGATTCGGATACGCAGTATTTT.